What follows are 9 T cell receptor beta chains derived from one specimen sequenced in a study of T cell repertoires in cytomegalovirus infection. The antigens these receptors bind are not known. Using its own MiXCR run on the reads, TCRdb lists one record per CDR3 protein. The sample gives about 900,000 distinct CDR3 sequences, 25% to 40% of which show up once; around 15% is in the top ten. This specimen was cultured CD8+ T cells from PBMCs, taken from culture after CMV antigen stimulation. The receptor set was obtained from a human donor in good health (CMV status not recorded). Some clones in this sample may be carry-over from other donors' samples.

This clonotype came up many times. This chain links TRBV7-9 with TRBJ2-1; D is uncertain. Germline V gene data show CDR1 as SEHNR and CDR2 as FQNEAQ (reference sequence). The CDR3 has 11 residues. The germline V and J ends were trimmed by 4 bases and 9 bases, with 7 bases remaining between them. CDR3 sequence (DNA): TGTGCCAGCAGCTCCCTGGGTGAGCAGTTCTTC. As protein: CASSSLGEQFF.

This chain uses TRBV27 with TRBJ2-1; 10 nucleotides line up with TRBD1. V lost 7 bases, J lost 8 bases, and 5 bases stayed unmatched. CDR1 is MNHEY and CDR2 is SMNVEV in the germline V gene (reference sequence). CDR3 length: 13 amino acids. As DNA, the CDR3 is TGTGCCAGCATCTCGACAGGGGGCGATGAGCAGTTCTTC. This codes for CASISTGGDEQFF.

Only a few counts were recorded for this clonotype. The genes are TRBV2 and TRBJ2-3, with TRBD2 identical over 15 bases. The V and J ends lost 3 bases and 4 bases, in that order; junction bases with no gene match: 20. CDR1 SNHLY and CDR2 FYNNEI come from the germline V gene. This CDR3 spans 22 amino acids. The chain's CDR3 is CASSDLPGQGTSGGQTPDTQYF. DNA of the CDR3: TGTGCCAGCAGTGACCTACCGGGACAGGGGACTAGCGGGGGGCAAACCCCAGATACGCAGTATTTT. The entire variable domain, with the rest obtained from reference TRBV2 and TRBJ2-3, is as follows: EPEVTQTPSHQVTQMGQEVILRCVPISNHLYFYWYRQILGQKVEFLVSFYNNEISEKSEIFDDQFSVERPDGSNFTLKIRSTKLEDSAMYFCASSDLPGQGTSGGQTPDTQYFGPGTRLTVL.

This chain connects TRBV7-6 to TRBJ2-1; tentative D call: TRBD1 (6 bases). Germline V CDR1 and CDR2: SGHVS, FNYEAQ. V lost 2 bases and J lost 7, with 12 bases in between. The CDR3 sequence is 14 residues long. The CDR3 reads CASSLMGAWNEQFF. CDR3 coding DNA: TGTGCCAGCAGCTTAATGGGGGCCTGGAATGAGCAGTTCTTC.

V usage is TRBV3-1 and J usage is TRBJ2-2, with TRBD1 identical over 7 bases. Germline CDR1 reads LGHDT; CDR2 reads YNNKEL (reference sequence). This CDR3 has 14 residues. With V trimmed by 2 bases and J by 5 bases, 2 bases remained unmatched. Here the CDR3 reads CASSQTGETGELFF. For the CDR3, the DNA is TGTGCCAGCAGCCAAACAGGGGAAACCGGGGAGCTGTTTTTT.

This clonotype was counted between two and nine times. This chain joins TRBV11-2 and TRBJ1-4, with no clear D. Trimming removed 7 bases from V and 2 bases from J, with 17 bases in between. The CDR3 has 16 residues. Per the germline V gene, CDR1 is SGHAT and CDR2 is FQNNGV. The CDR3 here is CASNPDPGTTNEKLFF. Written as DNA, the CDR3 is TGTGCCAGCAACCCAGACCCGGGAACGACTAATGAAAAACTGTTTTTT. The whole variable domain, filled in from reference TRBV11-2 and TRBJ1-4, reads EAGVAQSPRYKIIEKRQSVAFWCNPISGHATLYWYQQILGQGPKLLIQFQNNGVVDDSQLPKDRFSAERLKGVDSTLKIQPAKLEDSAVYLCASNPDPGTTNEKLFFGSGTQLSVL.

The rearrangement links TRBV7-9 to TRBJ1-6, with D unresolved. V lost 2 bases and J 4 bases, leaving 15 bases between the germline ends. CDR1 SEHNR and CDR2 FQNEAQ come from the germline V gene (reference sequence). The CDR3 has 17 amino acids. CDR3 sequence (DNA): TGTGCCAGCAGCTTATTGTCGGGGTCTGGGTATAATTCACCCCTCCACTTT. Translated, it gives CASSLLSGSGYNSPLHF.

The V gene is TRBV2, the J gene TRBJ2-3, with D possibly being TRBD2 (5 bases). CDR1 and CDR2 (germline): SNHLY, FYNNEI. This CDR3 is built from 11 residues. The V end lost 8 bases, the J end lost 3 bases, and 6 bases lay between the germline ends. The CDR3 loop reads CASPGTDTQYF. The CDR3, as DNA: TGTGCCAGCCCGGGGACAGATACGCAGTATTTT.

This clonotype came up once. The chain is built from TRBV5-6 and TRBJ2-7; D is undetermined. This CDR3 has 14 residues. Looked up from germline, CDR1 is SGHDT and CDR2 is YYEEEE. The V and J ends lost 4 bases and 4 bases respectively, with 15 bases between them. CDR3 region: CASSITLPGYEQYF. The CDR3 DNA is TGTGCCAGCAGCATAACCCTCCCTGGATACGAGCAGTACTTC.